Listed here are 6 T cell receptor beta chains from one sample, sequenced in a study of control samples from healthy donors and cancer patients. Some clones are missing from TCRdb's copy, which holds only in-frame ones; the method was immunoSEQ multiplex PCR. The sample has about 130,000 clones; about 95% are singletons. The sample was PBMCs. The source is a man aged 60-69 years with colorectal cancer.

The chain has TRBV20-1 and TRBJ1-1; perhaps TRBD1 as D (6 bases). CDR1 and CDR2 (germline): DFQATT, SNEGSKA (reference sequence). V lost 6 bases and J lost 0, with 14 bases in between. This CDR3 comprises 14 residues. DNA for the CDR3: TGCAGTGCAAGTCGGGGGCAGCTGAACACTGAAGCTTTCTTT. This translates into CSASRGQLNTEAFF.

J is TRBJ2-2 and V is TRBV12-3 or TRBV12-4; D not resolved. Trimming removed 3 bases at V and 5 bases at J, with 7 bases between. The CDR3 loop spans 13 amino acids. The CDR3 DNA reads as TGTGCCAGCAGTTTGGAAATAACCGGGGAGCTGTTTTTT. It encodes CASSLEITGELFF.

This sequence joins TRBV2 and TRBJ2-2, with D possibly TRBD1 on 5 matching bases. Per germline, CDR1 SNHLY and CDR2 FYNNEI. With 7 bases removed from V and 8 bases from J, the gap between germline ends came to 8 bases. The CDR3 has 11 residues. CDR3 bases: TGTGCCAGCAAGGGGCGGGGGGAGCTGTTTTTT. It yields the protein CASKGRGELFF.

The chain carries TRBV5-5 and TRBJ2-7; TRBD2 agrees at 10 bases. With V trimmed by 3 bases and J by 3 bases, 6 bases remained unmatched. Germline-derived CDR1 and CDR2 are SGHKS and YYEKEE (reference sequence). The CDR3 runs 15 residues. This CDR3 is CASSYGTSADYEQYF. The CDR3 region has the DNA TGTGCCAGCAGCTACGGGACTAGCGCCGACTACGAGCAGTACTTC.

V and J are TRBV5-5 and TRBJ1-2, with 7 bases lining up with TRBD1. CDR1 is SGHKS, CDR2 YYEKEE, per germline (reference sequence). This CDR3 is built from 15 residues. Trimming removed 3 bases from V and 5 bases from J; junction bases left unmatched: 10. Here the CDR3 reads CASSYPRTGGYGYTF. The CDR3 DNA reads TGTGCCAGCAGCTACCCCAGGACAGGCGGGTATGGCTACACCTTC. The variable domain in full, completed from reference TRBV5-5 and TRBJ1-2, reads DAGVTQSPTHLIKTRGQQVTLRCSPISGHKSVSWYQQVLGQGPQFIFQYYEKEERGRGNFPDRFSARQFPNYSSELNVNALLLGDSALYLCASSYPRTGGYGYTFGSGTRLTVV.

J is TRBJ1-2 and V is TRBV27; D uncertain. This CDR3 comprises 15 residues. From germline, CDR1 is MNHEY and CDR2 SMNVEV (reference sequence). Trimming cost V 6 bases and J 5 bases, with 19 bases left between them. The CDR3 DNA follows: TGTGCCAGCAGCCGACGTGGAGTAGAGGGATATGGCTACACCTTC. This encodes CASSRRGVEGYGYTF.